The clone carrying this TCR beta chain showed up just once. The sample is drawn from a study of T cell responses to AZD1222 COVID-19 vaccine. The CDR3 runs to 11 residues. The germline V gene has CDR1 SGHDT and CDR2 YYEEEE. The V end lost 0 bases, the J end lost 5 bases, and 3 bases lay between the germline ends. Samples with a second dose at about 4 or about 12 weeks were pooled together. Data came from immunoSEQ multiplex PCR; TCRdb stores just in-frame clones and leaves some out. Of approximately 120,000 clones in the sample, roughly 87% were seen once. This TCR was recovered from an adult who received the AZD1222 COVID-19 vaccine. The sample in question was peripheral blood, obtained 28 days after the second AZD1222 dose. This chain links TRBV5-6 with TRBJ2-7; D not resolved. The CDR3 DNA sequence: TGTGCCAGCAGCTTGGAGAACGAGCAGTACTTC. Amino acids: CASSLENEQYF.